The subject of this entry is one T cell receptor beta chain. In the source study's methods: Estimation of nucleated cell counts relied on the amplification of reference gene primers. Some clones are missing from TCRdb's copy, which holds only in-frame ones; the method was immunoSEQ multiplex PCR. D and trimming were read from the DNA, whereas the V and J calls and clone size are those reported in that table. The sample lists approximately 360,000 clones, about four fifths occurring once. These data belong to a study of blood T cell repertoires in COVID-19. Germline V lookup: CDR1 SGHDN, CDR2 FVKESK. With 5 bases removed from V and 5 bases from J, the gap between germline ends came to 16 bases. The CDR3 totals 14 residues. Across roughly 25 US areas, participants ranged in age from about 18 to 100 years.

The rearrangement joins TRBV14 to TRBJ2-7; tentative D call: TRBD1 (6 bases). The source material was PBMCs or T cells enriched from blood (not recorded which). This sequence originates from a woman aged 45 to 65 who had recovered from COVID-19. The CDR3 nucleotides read TGTGCCAGCAGCTTCAACTCACAGGGAAACGAGCAGTACTTC. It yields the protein CASSFNSQGNEQYF.